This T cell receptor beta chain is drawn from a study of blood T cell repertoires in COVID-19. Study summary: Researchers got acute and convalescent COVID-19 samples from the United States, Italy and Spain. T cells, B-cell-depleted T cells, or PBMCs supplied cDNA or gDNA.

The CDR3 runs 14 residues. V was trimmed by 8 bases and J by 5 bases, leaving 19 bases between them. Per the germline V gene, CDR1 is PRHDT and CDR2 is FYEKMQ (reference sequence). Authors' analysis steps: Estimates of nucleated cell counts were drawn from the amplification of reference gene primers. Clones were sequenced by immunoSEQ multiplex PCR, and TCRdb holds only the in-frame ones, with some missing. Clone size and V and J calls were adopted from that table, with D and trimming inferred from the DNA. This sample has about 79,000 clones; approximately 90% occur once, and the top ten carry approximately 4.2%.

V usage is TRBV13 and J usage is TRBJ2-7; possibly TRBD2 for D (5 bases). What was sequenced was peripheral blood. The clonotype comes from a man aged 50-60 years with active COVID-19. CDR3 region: CASARGGLGNEQYF. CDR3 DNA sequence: TGTGCCAGCGCCCGAGGAGGCCTCGGTAACGAGCAGTACTTC.